Below, 10 T cell receptor beta chains from the same sample are listed, as sequenced in a study of shared clonotypes between healthy human individuals. The assay was immunoSEQ multiplex PCR, and TCRdb's table has in-frame clones only and misses some. The sample has some 980,000 clones, approximately 76% seen once; the top ten hold over 1.3%. The specimen was memory CD4+ T cells sorted from blood. Described subset: CD45RA-negative fraction. Receptor source: a man between 18 and 35 years old in good health.

The sample holds a few counts of this clone. This same CDR3 is encoded by further DNA sequences in the sample. The chain has TRBV19 and TRBJ1-1; D remains unclear. CDR3 length: 13 residues. V was trimmed by 3 bases and J by 5 bases, leaving 10 bases between them. Germline CDR1 LNHDA, CDR2 SQIVND (reference sequence). CDR3 DNA sequence: TGTGCCAGTAGTATCCGGGTTGGAACTGAAGCTTTCTTT. It translates to CASSIRVGTEAFF.

With regard to this clone: This may arise from a read error, as a much more abundant clone is one base away. This sequence joins TRBV6-1 and TRBJ2-3, with 8 bases identical to TRBD2. Germline assignment: CDR1 MNHNS and CDR2 SASEGT. The CDR3 totals 15 residues. The ends lost 6 bases at V and 0 bases at J; junction bases unmatched: 5. The CDR3 loop is CASSMGGGSTDTQYF. The CDR3 bases are TGTGCCAGCAGCATGGGCGGGGGGAGCACAGATACGCAGTATTTT.

Of note for this clone: This likely reflects a read error, since a far larger clone is one base away. V is TRBV4-2 and J is TRBJ2-7; the D is unclear. The ends were cut back, 0 bases at V and 3 bases at J, with 3 bases in the middle. Germline V gene sequence: CDR1 LGHNA, CDR2 YNFKEQ. This CDR3 has 12 amino acids. This CDR3 is CASSQDGYEQYF. The CDR3 bases are TGTGCCAGCAGCCAAGACGGCTACGAGCAGTACTTC.

The table lists this clone with many counts. The V gene is TRBV6-1, the J gene TRBJ2-3; 9 positions match TRBD1. CDR1 is MNHNS, CDR2 SASEGT, per germline. This CDR3 is 14 amino acids long. Losses at the gene ends were 5 bases for V and 6 bases for J; bases not matched to a gene: 6. CDR3 sequence: CASSSQTGGDTQYF. CDR3 nucleotides: TGTGCCAGCAGTTCACAGACAGGGGGGGATACGCAGTATTTT.

The chain couples TRBV7-2 to TRBJ2-7; the D gene is possibly TRBD2 (5 bases). The V end was cut by 1 base, the J end by 2 bases, with 9 bases between. The CDR3 is 14 amino acids. Germline CDR1 and CDR2: SGHTA and FQGNSA. The chain's CDR3 is CASSLDAGAYEQYF. The CDR3 region has the DNA TGTGCCAGCAGCTTAGACGCGGGTGCCTACGAGCAGTACTTC.

The chain joins TRBV11-2 to TRBJ2-5; D is tentatively TRBD1 or TRBD2 (5 bases each). This CDR3 comprises 15 residues. Between the trimmed V and J ends, which lost 6 bases and 3 bases, there was a span of 17 bases. The germline V gene has CDR1 SGHAT and CDR2 FQNNGV. CDR3 bases: TGTGCCAGCAGGGGACCTTGGGTAGTAAAAGAGACCCAGTACTTC. This translates into CASRGPWVVKETQYF.

The chain has TRBV4-3 and TRBJ2-1, with TRBD1 matching over 8 bases. CDR3 size: 15 residues. Trimming cost V 2 bases and J 5 bases; bases outside gene matches: 5. Germline loops: CDR1 LGHNA, CDR2 YSLEER. The chain's CDR3 is CASSQPGQVNNEQFF. The DNA of the CDR3 is TGCGCCAGCAGCCAACCGGGACAGGTTAACAATGAGCAGTTCTTC.

As to this clone: This is likely an artifact of a read error, given a far larger clone one base away. The chain carries TRBV10-3 and TRBJ1-4; D is perhaps TRBD1 (5 bases). CDR1 is ENHRY, CDR2 SYGVKD, per germline. The CDR3 runs 15 residues. In DNA form, the CDR3 reads TGTGCCGTCAGTGAGGGACTGGCGGGAAATGAAAAACTGTTTTTT. It specifies CAVSEGLAGNEKLFF.

The chain carries TRBV30 and TRBJ1-3, with D possibly matching TRBD1 (6 bases). This CDR3 is 14 amino acids long. V was cut by 1 base and J by 0 bases, with 7 bases left in between. Germline V gene data show CDR1 as GTSNPN and CDR2 as SVGIG (reference sequence). The DNA for the CDR3 is TGTGCCTGGAGTGGGACAGCCTCTGGAAACACCATATATTTT. It yields the protein CAWSGTASGNTIYF.

This chain uses TRBV2 with TRBJ2-5; a possible D gene is TRBD2 (5 bases). V dropped 7 bases and J dropped 5 bases, with 14 bases sitting between them. The germline V gene has CDR1 SNHLY and CDR2 FYNNEI. The length of the CDR3 is 13 residues. The CDR3 spells CASTTDRGETQYF. CDR3 nucleotide sequence: TGTGCCAGCACAACGGACCGAGGGGAGACCCAGTACTTC.